This T cell receptor (beta chain) stems from a study of T cell responses to AZD1222 COVID-19 vaccine. Broader study findings: As reported, nearly half of all spike-specific TCRs target variant regions that are unmutated. Two doses of AZD1222 preceded a rise in Spike-specific TCR breadth and depth. Spike was spanned by vaccine-associated CD4 TCRs, which were dominant at 160-218 and 743-854. The donor cohort was predominantly white British with a female majority, and clonal diversity may have been underestimated.

The CDR3 extends over 13 amino acids. V was clipped by 5 bases and J by 4 bases, with 9 bases between them. This table comes from immunoSEQ multiplex PCR, and its TCRdb copy is limited to in-frame clones, with some not included. The table includes 120,000 or so clones, 80% to 90% detected once. As to this clone: The antigen is undetermined.

V usage is TRBV12-3 or TRBV12-4 and J usage is TRBJ1-5; TRBD1 might be the D (6 bases). Sequenced material: peripheral blood, taken on day 0 of MenACWY control vaccination. This TCR was sampled from an adult in good health. As DNA, the CDR3 is TGTGCCAGCAGTAGCAGGGGTAATCAGCCCCAGCATTTT. Translating gives CASSSRGNQPQHF.